This T cell receptor beta chain appears in the sequencing data of a study of regulatory T cells in long-lasting Graves disease. At the level of the study: Patients newly diagnosed with Graves' had been on antithyroid drugs for under 3 months.

iRepertoire HTBI primers and Arm-PCR of CDR3 regions built TCR beta libraries. TCRdb reprocessed the multiplex PCR reads via MiXCR and lists one record per CDR3 protein. In the table there are some 240,000 distinct CDR3 sequences, roughly 19% of which are singletons. Ten or more counts support this clonotype. Time point meaning: newly diagnosed GD, antithyroid drugs for less than 3 months. Construction of the TCR library relied on RNA isolated from PBMCs. V was trimmed by 1 base and J by 2 bases, leaving 10 bases between them. CDR3 length: 14 amino acids. CDR1 is DFQATT and CDR2 is SNEGSKA in the germline V gene (reference sequence). These data also featured in a second study, about T cells in Graves' hyperthyroidism and ophthalmopathy. That publication notes: Onset of ophthalmopathy came a median 6.5 months after the model predicted it.

The starting material was peripheral blood mononuclear cells (PBMCs), obtained at new diagnosis, from a patient treated with antithyroid drugs. This TCR was recovered from a woman between 25 and 40 years old with Graves disease. The chain joins TRBV20-1 to TRBJ2-3; weak D call: TRBD1 (6 bases). The CDR3 loop reads CSARVWGLTDTQYF. In DNA form, the CDR3 reads TGCAGTGCTAGAGTCTGGGGGCTCACAGATACGCAGTATTTT.